This TCR beta chain was identified during a study of beta chain features in type 1 diabetes. The CDR3 sequence is 16 residues long. The V and J ends lost 6 bases and 7 bases, in that order; junction bases with no gene match: 12. Looked up from germline, CDR1 is SGHTA and CDR2 is FQGTGA. Since all of the isolated RNA was reverse transcribed, expressed TCRB transcripts were what got sequenced. The data were produced by immunoSEQ multiplex PCR, yet TCRdb's version contains in-frame clones alone and is incomplete. The sample yields 640,000 or so clones, over 13% seen once. The study, taken as a whole, reports: People with Type 1 diabetes carried modestly yet significantly shorter TCRB CDR3s in all four CD4+ subsets.

Turning to this clone: Its specificity is unknown.

Every single donor gave one heparinised blood draw, and these averaged roughly 100 mL. The chain couples TRBV7-3 to TRBJ1-6, with 7 bases that match TRBD1. This receptor was obtained from a man between 18 and 35 years old with type 1 diabetes. The specimen sequenced was naive CD4+ T cells from blood. The CDR3 region is CASSRQGGKRNSPLHF. In DNA form, the CDR3 reads TGTGCCAGCAGTCGGCAGGGGGGAAAGCGGAATTCACCCCTCCACTTT.